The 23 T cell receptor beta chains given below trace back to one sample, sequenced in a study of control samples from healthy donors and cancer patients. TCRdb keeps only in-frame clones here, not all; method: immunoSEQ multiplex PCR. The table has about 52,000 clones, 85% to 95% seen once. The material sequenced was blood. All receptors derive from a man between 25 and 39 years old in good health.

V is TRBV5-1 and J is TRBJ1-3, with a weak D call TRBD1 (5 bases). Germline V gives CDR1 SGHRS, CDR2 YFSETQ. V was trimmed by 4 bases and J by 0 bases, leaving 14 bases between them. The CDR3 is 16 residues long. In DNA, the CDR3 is TGCGCCAGCAGCCGGGGGAACGGGGGCTCTGGAAACACCATATATTTT. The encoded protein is CASSRGNGGSGNTIYF.

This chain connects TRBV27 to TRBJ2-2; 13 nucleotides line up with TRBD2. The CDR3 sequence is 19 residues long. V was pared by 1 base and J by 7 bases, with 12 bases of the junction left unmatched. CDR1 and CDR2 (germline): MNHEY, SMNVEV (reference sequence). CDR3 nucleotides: TGTGCCAGCAGTTTATACCCGGGACTAGCGGGGACGGGGCACGGGGAGCTGTTTTTT. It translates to CASSLYPGLAGTGHGELFF.

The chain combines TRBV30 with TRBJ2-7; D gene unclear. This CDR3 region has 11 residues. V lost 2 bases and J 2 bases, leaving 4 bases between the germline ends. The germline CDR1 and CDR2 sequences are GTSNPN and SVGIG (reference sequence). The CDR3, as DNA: TGTGCCTGGAGTTTCACCTACGAGCAGTACTTC. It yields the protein CAWSFTYEQYF.

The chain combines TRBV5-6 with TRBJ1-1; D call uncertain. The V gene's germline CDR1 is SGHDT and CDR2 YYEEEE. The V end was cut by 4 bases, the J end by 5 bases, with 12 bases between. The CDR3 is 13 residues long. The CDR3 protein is CASSPPLETEAFF. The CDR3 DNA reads TGTGCCAGCAGCCCACCCCTCGAGACTGAAGCTTTCTTT. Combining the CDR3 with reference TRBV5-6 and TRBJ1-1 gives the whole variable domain DAGVTQSPTHLIKTRGQQVTLRCSPKSGHDTVSWYQQALGQGPQFIFQYYEEEERQRGNFPDRFSGHQFPNYSSELNVNALLLGDSALYLCASSPPLETEAFFGQGTRLTVV.

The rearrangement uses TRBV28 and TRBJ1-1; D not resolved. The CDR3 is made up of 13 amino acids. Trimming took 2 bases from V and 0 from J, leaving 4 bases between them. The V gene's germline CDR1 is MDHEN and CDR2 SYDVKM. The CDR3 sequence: CASSLVVNTEAFF. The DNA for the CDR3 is TGTGCCAGCAGTTTAGTGGTGAACACTGAAGCTTTCTTT.

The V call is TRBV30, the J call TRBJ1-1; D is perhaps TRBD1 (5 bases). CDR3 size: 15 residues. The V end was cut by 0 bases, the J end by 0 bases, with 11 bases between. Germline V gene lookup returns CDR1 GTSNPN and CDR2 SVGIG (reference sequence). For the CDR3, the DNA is TGTGCCTGGAGTGTACACCAGGGCATGAACACTGAAGCTTTCTTT. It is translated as CAWSVHQGMNTEAFF.

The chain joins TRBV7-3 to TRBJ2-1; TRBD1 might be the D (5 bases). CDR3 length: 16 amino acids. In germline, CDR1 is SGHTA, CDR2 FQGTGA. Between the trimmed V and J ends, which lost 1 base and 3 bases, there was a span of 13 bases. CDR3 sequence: CASSLNQGSYYNEQFF. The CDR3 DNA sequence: TGTGCCAGCAGCTTAAATCAGGGTAGCTACTACAATGAGCAGTTCTTC.

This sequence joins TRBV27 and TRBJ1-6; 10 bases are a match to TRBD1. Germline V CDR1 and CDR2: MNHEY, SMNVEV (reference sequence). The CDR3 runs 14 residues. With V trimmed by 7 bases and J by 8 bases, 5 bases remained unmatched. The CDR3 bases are TGTGCCAGCACCCGACAGGGGGCTTATTCACCCCTCCACTTT. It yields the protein CASTRQGAYSPLHF.

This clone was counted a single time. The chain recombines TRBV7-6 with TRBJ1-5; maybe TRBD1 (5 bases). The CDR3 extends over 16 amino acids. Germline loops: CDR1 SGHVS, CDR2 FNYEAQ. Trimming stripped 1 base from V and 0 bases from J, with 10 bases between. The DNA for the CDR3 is TGTGCCAGCAGCTTAGACGGACACCCTAGCAATCAGCCCCAGCATTTT. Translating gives CASSLDGHPSNQPQHF.

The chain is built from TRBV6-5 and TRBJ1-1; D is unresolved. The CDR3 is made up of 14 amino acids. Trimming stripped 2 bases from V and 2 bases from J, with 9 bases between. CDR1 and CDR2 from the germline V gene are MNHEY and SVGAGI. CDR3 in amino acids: CASSYRERNTEAFF. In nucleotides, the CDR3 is TGTGCCAGCAGTTACAGGGAGAGAAACACTGAAGCTTTCTTT.

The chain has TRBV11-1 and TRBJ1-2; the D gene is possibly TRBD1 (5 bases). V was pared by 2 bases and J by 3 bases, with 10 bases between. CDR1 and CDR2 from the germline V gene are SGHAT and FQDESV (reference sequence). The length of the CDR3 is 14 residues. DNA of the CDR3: TGTGCCAGCAGCTTAACAGGCGATGACTATGGCTACACCTTC. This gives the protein CASSLTGDDYGYTF.

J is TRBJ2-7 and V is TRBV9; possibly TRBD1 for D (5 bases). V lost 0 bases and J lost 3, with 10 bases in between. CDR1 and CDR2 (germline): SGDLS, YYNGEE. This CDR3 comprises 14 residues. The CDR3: CASSVGDRFYEQYF. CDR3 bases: TGTGCCAGCAGCGTAGGCGACAGATTCTACGAGCAGTACTTC.

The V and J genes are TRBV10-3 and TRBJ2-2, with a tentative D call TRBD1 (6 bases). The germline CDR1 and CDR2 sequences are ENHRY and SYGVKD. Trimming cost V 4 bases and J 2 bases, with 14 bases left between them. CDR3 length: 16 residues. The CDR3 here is CAISAISGVNTGELFF. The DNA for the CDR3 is TGTGCCATCAGTGCCATTTCAGGGGTTAACACCGGGGAGCTGTTTTTT.

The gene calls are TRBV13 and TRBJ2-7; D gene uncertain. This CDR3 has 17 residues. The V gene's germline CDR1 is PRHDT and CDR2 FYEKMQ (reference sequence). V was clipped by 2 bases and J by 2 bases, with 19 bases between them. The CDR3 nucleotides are TGTGCCAGCAGCTTATCCCCCGCGCTCAACCCGACCTACGAGCAGTACTTC. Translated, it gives CASSLSPALNPTYEQYF.

The CDR3, as DNA: TGCGCCAGCGGATGGGGGCTCACCGGGGAGCTGTTTTTT. This codes for CASGWGLTGELFF. The chain links TRBV5-1 to TRBJ2-2; maybe TRBD1 (6 bases). This CDR3 region has 13 residues. The V end lost 7 bases, the J end lost 4 bases, and 11 bases lay between the germline ends. The V gene's germline CDR1 is SGHRS and CDR2 YFSETQ.

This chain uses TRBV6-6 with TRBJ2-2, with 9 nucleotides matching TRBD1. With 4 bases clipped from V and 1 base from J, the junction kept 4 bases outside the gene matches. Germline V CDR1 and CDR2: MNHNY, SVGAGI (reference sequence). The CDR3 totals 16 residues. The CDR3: CASSSTGGLNTGELFF. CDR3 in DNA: TGTGCCAGCAGTTCAACAGGGGGCCTGAACACCGGGGAGCTGTTTTTT.

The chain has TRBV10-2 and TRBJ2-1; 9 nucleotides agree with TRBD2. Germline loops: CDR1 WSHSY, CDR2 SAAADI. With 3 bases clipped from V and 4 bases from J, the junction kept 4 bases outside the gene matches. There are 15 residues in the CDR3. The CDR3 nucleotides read TGCGCCAGCAGTGAAGCGGGAGGTCAGTACAATGAGCAGTTCTTC. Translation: CASSEAGGQYNEQFF.

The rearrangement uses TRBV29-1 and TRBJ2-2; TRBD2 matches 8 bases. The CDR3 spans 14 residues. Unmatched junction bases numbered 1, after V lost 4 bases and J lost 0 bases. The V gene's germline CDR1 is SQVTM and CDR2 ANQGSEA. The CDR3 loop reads CSVGGLANTGELFF. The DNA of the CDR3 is TGCAGCGTTGGGGGACTAGCGAACACCGGGGAGCTGTTTTTT.

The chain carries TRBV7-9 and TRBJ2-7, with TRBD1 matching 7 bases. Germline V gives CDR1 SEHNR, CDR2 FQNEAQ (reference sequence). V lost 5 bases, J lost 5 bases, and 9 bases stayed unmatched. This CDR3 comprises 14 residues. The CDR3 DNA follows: TGTGCCAGCAGCCCGACAGGGAGAGTAGACGAGCAGTACTTC. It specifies CASSPTGRVDEQYF.

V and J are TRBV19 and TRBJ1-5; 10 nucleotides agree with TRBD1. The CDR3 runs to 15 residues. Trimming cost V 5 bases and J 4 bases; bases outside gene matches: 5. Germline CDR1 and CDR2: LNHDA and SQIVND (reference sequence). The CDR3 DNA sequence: TGTGCCAGTAGTCCCCGGGACAGGGGAAATCAGCCCCAGCATTTT. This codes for CASSPRDRGNQPQHF.

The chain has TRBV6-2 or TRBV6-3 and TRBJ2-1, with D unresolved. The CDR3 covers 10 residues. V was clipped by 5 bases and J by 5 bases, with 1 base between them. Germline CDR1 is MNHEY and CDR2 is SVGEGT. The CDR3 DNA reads TGTGCCAGCAGTAACAATGAGCAGTTCTTC. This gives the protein CASSNNEQFF.

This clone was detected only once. The CDR3 sequence: CASSPLGIEQYF. CDR3 coding DNA: TGTGCCAGCTCACCCCTCGGGATCGAGCAGTACTTC. The rearrangement uses TRBV18 and TRBJ2-7; tentative D call: TRBD2 (5 bases). Germline CDR1 and CDR2: KGHSH and LQKENI. Trimming took 3 bases from V and 6 from J, leaving 9 bases between them. The CDR3 is 12 amino acids.

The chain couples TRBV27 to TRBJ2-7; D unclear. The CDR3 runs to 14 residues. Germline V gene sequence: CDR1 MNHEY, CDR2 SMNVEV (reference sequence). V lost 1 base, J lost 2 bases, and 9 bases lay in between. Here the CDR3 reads CASSLYPPPYEQYF. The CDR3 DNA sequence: TGTGCCAGCAGTTTATACCCTCCACCCTACGAGCAGTACTTC.